This TCR beta chain was found in a study of shared T cell receptors in the human thymus. CDR3 length: 17 residues. The V end was cut by 4 bases, the J end by 0 bases, with 20 bases between. Germline CDR1 and CDR2: SQVTM and ANQGSEA. TCRdb's copy holds only in-frame clones and misses some; the assay was immunoSEQ multiplex PCR. The sample shows 600,000 to 900,000 clones, 70% to 90% of them seen only once. The sample also formed part of further work on human thymus T cells. That source reports: The people who donated were healthy Finnish babies having corrective surgery for congenital heart defects. Unrelated people showed highly overlapping thymic repertoires, related research reported.

The sample comprised thymocytes. J is TRBJ2-3 and V is TRBV29-1, with D perhaps TRBD2 (5 bases). The TCR was taken from a girl in the first two years of life with a congenital heart defect. CDR3 region: CSVAGKHYVFSTDTQYF. In nucleotides, the CDR3 is TGCAGCGTTGCGGGAAAACATTACGTTTTTAGCACAGATACGCAGTATTTT.